Presented here are 27 T cell receptor beta chains from one specimen sequenced in a study of shared clonotypes between healthy human individuals. Assay used: immunoSEQ multiplex PCR; TCRdb lists only in-frame clones, some missing. This table holds approximately 710,000 clones, about 92% found once. Sample: memory CD8+ T cells from PBMCs. Subset of the sample: CD45RO+ cells pooled with CCR7-negative TemRA cells. All receptors come from a man aged 18-30 years in good health. Some clones in this sample may be carry-over from other donors' samples.

The chain carries TRBV9 and TRBJ1-4; D is uncertain. Trimming removed 0 bases from V and 8 bases from J, with 5 bases in between. The germline V gene has CDR1 SGDLS and CDR2 YYNGEE. The length of the CDR3 is 12 residues. DNA for the CDR3: TGTGCCAGCAGCGTAGCGGGCGAAAAACTGTTTTTT. This codes for CASSVAGEKLFF.

The chain joins TRBV6-6 to TRBJ2-2; tentatively, D is TRBD2 (5 bases). Deletions cut 0 bases from V and 6 bases from J, with 5 bases between. Per the germline V gene, CDR1 is MNHNY and CDR2 is SVGAGI (reference sequence). The CDR3 is 13 residues long. Here the CDR3 DNA reads TGTGCCAGCAGTTACTCGGAGGCCGGGGAGCTGTTTTTT. Its protein is CASSYSEAGELFF.

The chain recombines TRBV27 with TRBJ2-6; D not resolved. The CDR3 is 14 amino acids. The germline V and J ends were trimmed by 6 bases and 0 bases, with 6 bases remaining between them. The germline V gene encodes CDR1 MNHEY and CDR2 SMNVEV (reference sequence). CDR3 sequence: CASRVFSGANVLTF. The CDR3, as DNA: TGTGCCAGCAGGGTCTTCTCTGGGGCCAACGTCCTGACTTTC.

This chain connects TRBV27 to TRBJ2-2; 13 bases map to TRBD2. The V gene's germline CDR1 is MNHEY and CDR2 SMNVEV (reference sequence). The junction had 7 bases not matched to a gene; V was cut back by 5 bases and J by 4 bases. CDR3 length equals 17 residues. The CDR3 region is CASSLIGTSGATGELFF. CDR3 DNA: TGTGCCAGCAGTCTAATAGGGACTAGCGGGGCCACCGGGGAGCTGTTTTTT.

The chain links TRBV2 to TRBJ1-4, with a possible D match to TRBD1 (5 bases). Looked up from germline, CDR1 is SNHLY and CDR2 is FYNNEI. The germline V and J ends were trimmed by 3 bases and 5 bases, with 10 bases remaining between them. CDR3 length: 14 amino acids. As DNA, the CDR3 is TGTGCCAGCAGTGACCCAGACAGAAATGAAAAACTGTTTTTT. Translation gives CASSDPDRNEKLFF.

The V and J genes are TRBV2 and TRBJ2-1, with 11 bases identical to TRBD2. Losses at the gene ends were 2 bases for V and 6 bases for J; bases not matched to a gene: 3. The CDR3 runs 15 residues. Germline CDR1 is SNHLY and CDR2 is FYNNEI. The DNA of the CDR3 is TGTGCCAGCAGTGAACGGCTAGCGGGAGGCAATGAGCAGTTCTTC. Protein sequence: CASSERLAGGNEQFF. Looking up the rest from reference TRBV2 and TRBJ2-1 gives the full variable domain: EPEVTQTPSHQVTQMGQEVILRCVPISNHLYFYWYRQILGQKVEFLVSFYNNEISEKSEIFDDQFSVERPDGSNFTLKIRSTKLEDSAMYFCASSERLAGGNEQFFGPGTRLTVL.

The gene calls are TRBV4-1 and TRBJ1-1; weak D call: TRBD1 (5 bases). V was trimmed by 5 bases and J by 6 bases, leaving 10 bases between them. This CDR3 comprises 12 residues. CDR1 and CDR2 from the germline V gene are MGHRA and YSYEKL. In DNA form, the CDR3 reads TGCGCCAGCAGCTCCCAGGGACCTGAAGCTTTCTTT. This sequence encodes CASSSQGPEAFF.

The chain carries TRBV15 and TRBJ1-5, with a possible D match to TRBD1 (5 bases). The germline gives CDR1 LNHNV, CDR2 YYDKDF (reference sequence). V gave up 5 bases and J gave up 3 bases, with 20 bases separating them. The CDR3 totals 17 residues. The CDR3: CATSPDDRGRINQPQHF. Here the CDR3 DNA reads TGTGCCACCAGCCCAGATGATAGGGGACGGATCAATCAGCCCCAGCATTTT.

The table lists this clone with a count of one. J is TRBJ2-7 and V is TRBV5-1; TRBD1 aligns across 7 bases. V was pared by 5 bases and J by 4 bases, with 15 bases of the junction left unmatched. The CDR3 runs 16 residues. The germline V gene encodes CDR1 SGHRS and CDR2 YFSETQ. CDR3 region: CASRLQNRGPVYEQYF. CDR3 DNA: TGCGCCAGCAGGTTGCAGAACAGGGGCCCCGTGTACGAGCAGTACTTC.

The V gene is TRBV27, the J gene TRBJ1-3; D remains ambiguous. In germline, CDR1 is MNHEY, CDR2 SMNVEV (reference sequence). The CDR3 is 16 residues long. V gave up 3 bases and J gave up 0 bases, with 12 bases separating them. This CDR3 is CASSLVWGVSGNTIYF. The CDR3 coding sequence is TGTGCCAGCAGTTTGGTCTGGGGAGTCTCTGGAAACACCATATATTTT.

The J gene is TRBJ1-5, the V gene TRBV30; D possibly corresponds to TRBD1 (6 bases). The CDR3 runs 13 residues. Per germline, CDR1 GTSNPN and CDR2 SVGIG (reference sequence). With 1 base removed from V and 3 bases from J, the gap between germline ends came to 7 bases. The DNA of the CDR3 is TGTGCCTGGAGTGGGACAGTCAATCAGCCCCAGCATTTT. Protein: CAWSGTVNQPQHF.

The V call is TRBV29-1, the J call TRBJ1-2; 10 bases align to TRBD1. The length of the CDR3 is 12 residues. Germline V CDR1 and CDR2: SQVTM, ANQGSEA. The ends lost 8 bases at V and 7 bases at J; junction bases unmatched: 7. CDR3 nucleotides: TGCAGCCTAAGACAGGGGGCGCTTGGCTACACCTTC. This sequence encodes CSLRQGALGYTF.

The chain's CDR3 is CASSYSIGEHYNEQFF. CDR3 bases: TGTGCCAGCAGTTACTCGATTGGAGAACACTACAATGAGCAGTTCTTC. This sequence joins TRBV6-5 and TRBJ2-1, with D uncertain. CDR3 length: 16 residues. Germline lookup yields CDR1 MNHEY and CDR2 SVGAGI. Trimming left V 0 bases short and J 3 bases short, with 12 bases between.

V gene TRBV28 combines with J gene TRBJ1-2; D unresolved. Per the germline V gene, CDR1 is MDHEN and CDR2 is SYDVKM. The CDR3 contains 10 residues. V gave up 7 bases and J gave up 8 bases, with 8 bases separating them. The CDR3 protein is CASMLDGYTF. CDR3 coding DNA: TGTGCCAGCATGTTAGACGGCTACACCTTC.

Only a few counts were recorded for this clone. The chain carries TRBV19 and TRBJ2-7; 13 bases align to TRBD2. The CDR3 contains 15 residues. The germline V gene encodes CDR1 LNHDA and CDR2 SQIVND (reference sequence). V lost 5 bases to trimming and J lost 2 bases; unmatched junction nucleotides: 3. The CDR3 sequence is CASSPGLAGTYEQYF. DNA of the CDR3: TGTGCCAGTAGTCCGGGACTAGCGGGGACCTACGAGCAGTACTTC.

This chain connects TRBV7-3 to TRBJ1-2, with 8 bases lining up with TRBD1. The V gene end was trimmed by 5 bases and the J gene end by 8 bases; junction bases not matched to a gene: 10. The CDR3 has 14 amino acids. Germline V gene data show CDR1 as SGHTA and CDR2 as FQGTGA. Here the CDR3 reads CASSPETGGEGYTF. The CDR3 bases are TGTGCCAGCAGCCCGGAAACAGGGGGTGAAGGCTACACCTTC. The complete variable domain, with remaining parts taken from reference TRBV7-3 and TRBJ1-2, reads GAGVSQTPSNKVTEKGKYVELRCDPISGHTALYWYRQSLGQGPEFLIYFQGTGAADDSGLPNDRFFAVRPEGSVSTLKIQRTERGDSAVYLCASSPETGGEGYTFGSGTRLTVV.

V and J are TRBV9 and TRBJ2-2, with TRBD1 as a possible D gene (6 bases). The CDR3 is 15 amino acids. The germline V and J ends were trimmed by 4 bases and 1 base, with 11 bases remaining between them. The germline V gene has CDR1 SGDLS and CDR2 YYNGEE. In DNA form, the CDR3 reads TGTGCCAGCAGCCAGTCACAGGGGAACACCGGGGAGCTGTTTTTT. This gives the protein CASSQSQGNTGELFF.

This rearrangement joins TRBV6-5 to TRBJ1-4; 8 bases are shared with TRBD1. This CDR3 contains 14 residues. Germline V CDR1 and CDR2: MNHEY, SVGAGI. Trimming at V came to 2 bases and at J to 13 bases, leaving 9 bases not matched to a gene. CDR3 in DNA: TGTGCCAGCAGTTACGGGTCACAGGGGGAACGACTGTTTTTT. Its protein is CASSYGSQGERLFF.

This clone has a single count. The genes are TRBV7-8 and TRBJ2-2, with 8 bases aligning to TRBD1. The CDR3 is 16 amino acids. CDR1 and CDR2 (germline): SGHVS, FQNEAQ. Trimming took 3 bases from V and 7 from J; bases not matched to a gene: 10. DNA for the CDR3: TGTGCCAGCAGCTTTCACAGGACAGGGTTGGGCGGGGAGCTGTTTTTT. Residues: CASSFHRTGLGGELFF.

The V call is TRBV28, the J call TRBJ2-7; tentative D call: TRBD1 (5 bases). The length of the CDR3 is 15 residues. V was trimmed by 3 bases and J by 0 bases, leaving 12 bases between them. The germline V gene encodes CDR1 MDHEN and CDR2 SYDVKM. The CDR3 here is CASSFPGLISYEQYF. CDR3 coding DNA: TGTGCCAGCAGTTTCCCAGGGTTAATCTCCTACGAGCAGTACTTC.

This clone was observed many times. CDR3 nucleotides: TGCAGCGTTGTTCTCGCGGGCCTTGACAATGAGCAGTTCTTC. Protein sequence: CSVVLAGLDNEQFF. The chain carries TRBV29-1 and TRBJ2-1, with D perhaps TRBD2 (5 bases). The CDR3 totals 14 residues. Per the germline V gene, CDR1 is SQVTM and CDR2 is ANQGSEA. V was trimmed by 4 bases and J by 5 bases, leaving 15 bases between them.

V usage is TRBV5-1 and J usage is TRBJ1-2; D perhaps matches TRBD1 (5 bases). This CDR3 region has 16 residues. Germline V gene sequence: CDR1 SGHRS, CDR2 YFSETQ. With 4 bases removed from V and 5 bases from J, the gap between germline ends came to 21 bases. CDR3: CASSINLGGSPYGYTF. CDR3 nucleotides: TGCGCCAGCAGCATCAACTTGGGGGGGAGCCCATATGGCTACACCTTC.

The genes are TRBV28 and TRBJ2-2, with D hard to call. Per the germline V gene, CDR1 is MDHEN and CDR2 is SYDVKM. V gave up 3 bases and J gave up 4 bases, with 12 bases separating them. The CDR3 is 15 residues long. CDR3 sequence: CASSFGPAGTGELFF. The CDR3 DNA sequence: TGTGCCAGCAGTTTTGGGCCTGCCGGCACCGGGGAGCTGTTTTTT. Drawing the rest from reference TRBV28 and TRBJ2-2, the complete variable domain is DVKVTQSSRYLVKRTGEKVFLECVQDMDHENMFWYRQDPGLGLRLIYFSYDVKMKEKGDIPEGYSVSREKKERFSLILESASTNQTSMYLCASSFGPAGTGELFFGEGSRLTVL.

This chain connects TRBV5-4 to TRBJ1-2, with D possibly TRBD1 on 5 matching bases. Germline CDR1 and CDR2: SGHNT and YYREEE (reference sequence). CDR3 length: 14 amino acids. V lost 4 bases, J lost 1 base, and 11 bases lay in between. CDR3 sequence reads: CASSGEGFNYGYTF. In DNA form, the CDR3 reads TGTGCCAGCAGCGGGGAGGGGTTTAACTATGGCTACACCTTC.

The gene calls are TRBV5-6 and TRBJ2-5; no clear D. The end of the DNA fits TRBJ2-7 better, so the J call may be wrong. CDR1 SGHDT and CDR2 YYEEEE come from the germline V gene. CDR3 length: 14 residues. The CDR3 here is CASSLGFPNYEQYF. The CDR3 DNA is TGTGCCAGCAGCTTGGGATTCCCCAATTACGAGCAGTACTTC.

This rearrangement joins TRBV9 to TRBJ2-7; 9 nucleotides agree with TRBD2. This CDR3 is 17 amino acids long. Germline trimming cut 4 bases from V and 0 bases from J; bases unmatched to any gene: 11. Germline assignment: CDR1 SGDLS and CDR2 YYNGEE. In DNA, the CDR3 is TGTGCCAGCAGCCCCCCAGGCGGGGGGGCCGGCTCCTACGAGCAGTACTTC. It specifies CASSPPGGGAGSYEQYF.

In DNA, the CDR3 is TGTGCCAGCAGCGGACGGACGGACACAACTAATGAAAAACTGTTTTTT. Amino acids: CASSGRTDTTNEKLFF. The chain couples TRBV13 to TRBJ1-4; a possible D gene is TRBD1 (5 bases). Germline V gives CDR1 PRHDT, CDR2 FYEKMQ (reference sequence). The CDR3 sequence is 16 residues long. With 5 bases removed from V and 0 bases from J, the gap between germline ends came to 13 bases. Supplemented by reference TRBV13 and TRBJ1-4, the full variable domain reads AAGVIQSPRHLIKEKRETATLKCYPIPRHDTVYWYQQGPGQDPQFLISFYEKMQSDKGSIPDRFSAQQFSDYHSELNMSSLELGDSALYFCASSGRTDTTNEKLFFGSGTQLSVL.